What follows is one TCR beta chain and its context. The antigen remains unidentified. The CDR3 consists of 13 residues. Trimming left V 0 bases short and J 5 bases short, with 10 bases between. Germline V CDR1 and CDR2: GTSNPN, SVGIG (reference sequence). This entry comes from a study of cytomegalovirus exposure and HLA in healthy donors. Turning to the study itself: Clustering assigned 70% to 90% of the approximately 400 genotyped donors to the Caucasian-associated ancestry cluster.

Findings and caveats of the study: 150 to 200 TCR beta chains were listed as cytomegalovirus-associated. Most observed TCR sequences were rare, whereas some public TCRs were detected in many donors. Later analysis identified a missense DCLRE1C variant that was linked to TCR beta V- and J-gene trimming.

PCR was performed using 60 Vbeta and 13 Jbeta primers. Produced via immunoSEQ multiplex PCR; TCRdb's table is partial and in-frame only. The repertoire has about 130,000 clones, roughly 79% of them found once; the top ten carry around 1.8%. The TCR was taken from a woman aged 45-65 years in good health and CMV-seronegative. The sample consisted of PBMCs. The gene calls are TRBV30 and TRBJ1-1, with D possibly matching TRBD1 (5 bases). The CDR3 region is CAWSVQGWTEAFF. The CDR3 region has the DNA TGTGCCTGGAGTGTGCAGGGATGGACTGAAGCTTTCTTT.